This TCR beta chain came from a study of T-cell memory formation after mild COVID-19. General observations from the study: Clones that got smaller from day 15 to 85 had even CD4/CD8, while clones growing later tipped toward CD4+.

Germline CDR1 is KGHDR and CDR2 is SFDVKD. CDR3 length: 13 residues. Trimming stripped 10 bases from V and 0 bases from J, with 11 bases between. Points on this clonotype: The antigen is undetermined.

From 5'RACE with constant-segment primers came TCR alpha and TCR beta cDNA libraries that carried sample barcodes and UMIs. From the 5' RACE reads, TCRdb called clonotypes with MiXCR, one entry per CDR3 protein. The sample has 550,000 to 650,000 distinct CDR3 sequences, around 15% seen once. The TCR was taken from an adult woman who had mild COVID-19 (a few samples of this study predate the infection). Cell type and time point are not known. The sequencing input was PBMCs or a T cell subset sorted from them (not recorded which). The rearrangement uses TRBV24-1 and TRBJ1-2; D perhaps matches TRBD1 (6 bases). The CDR3 DNA is TGTGCCACGCCACAGGGCGCTAACTATGGCTACACCTTC. Its translation: CATPQGANYGYTF.